This entry concerns a single TCR beta chain. These data are taken from a study of blood T cell repertoires in COVID-19. Study as a whole: The study drew acute and convalescent COVID-19 samples from the United States, Italy and Spain.

Trimming cost V 4 bases and J 3 bases; bases outside gene matches: 6. The CDR3 spans 16 residues. CDR1 ENHRY and CDR2 SYGVKD come from the germline V gene. Under the authors' procedure: Nucleated cell number was recorded as an estimate derived from reference gene primer amplification. This table comes from immunoSEQ multiplex PCR, and its TCRdb copy is limited to in-frame clones, with some not included. The D gene and trimming were derived from the DNA, and the V and J assignments and clone size from that table. The sample carries about 280,000 clones, over 75% recorded once. The chain uses TRBV10-3 and TRBJ2-1; 10 nucleotides line up with TRBD2. This TCR was sampled from a human donor in a cohort sampled during active COVID-19. The sample taken for sequencing was peripheral blood. The CDR3 sequence: CAISALAGVLYNEQFF. DNA for the CDR3: TGTGCCATCAGTGCGCTAGCGGGAGTTCTCTACAATGAGCAGTTCTTC.